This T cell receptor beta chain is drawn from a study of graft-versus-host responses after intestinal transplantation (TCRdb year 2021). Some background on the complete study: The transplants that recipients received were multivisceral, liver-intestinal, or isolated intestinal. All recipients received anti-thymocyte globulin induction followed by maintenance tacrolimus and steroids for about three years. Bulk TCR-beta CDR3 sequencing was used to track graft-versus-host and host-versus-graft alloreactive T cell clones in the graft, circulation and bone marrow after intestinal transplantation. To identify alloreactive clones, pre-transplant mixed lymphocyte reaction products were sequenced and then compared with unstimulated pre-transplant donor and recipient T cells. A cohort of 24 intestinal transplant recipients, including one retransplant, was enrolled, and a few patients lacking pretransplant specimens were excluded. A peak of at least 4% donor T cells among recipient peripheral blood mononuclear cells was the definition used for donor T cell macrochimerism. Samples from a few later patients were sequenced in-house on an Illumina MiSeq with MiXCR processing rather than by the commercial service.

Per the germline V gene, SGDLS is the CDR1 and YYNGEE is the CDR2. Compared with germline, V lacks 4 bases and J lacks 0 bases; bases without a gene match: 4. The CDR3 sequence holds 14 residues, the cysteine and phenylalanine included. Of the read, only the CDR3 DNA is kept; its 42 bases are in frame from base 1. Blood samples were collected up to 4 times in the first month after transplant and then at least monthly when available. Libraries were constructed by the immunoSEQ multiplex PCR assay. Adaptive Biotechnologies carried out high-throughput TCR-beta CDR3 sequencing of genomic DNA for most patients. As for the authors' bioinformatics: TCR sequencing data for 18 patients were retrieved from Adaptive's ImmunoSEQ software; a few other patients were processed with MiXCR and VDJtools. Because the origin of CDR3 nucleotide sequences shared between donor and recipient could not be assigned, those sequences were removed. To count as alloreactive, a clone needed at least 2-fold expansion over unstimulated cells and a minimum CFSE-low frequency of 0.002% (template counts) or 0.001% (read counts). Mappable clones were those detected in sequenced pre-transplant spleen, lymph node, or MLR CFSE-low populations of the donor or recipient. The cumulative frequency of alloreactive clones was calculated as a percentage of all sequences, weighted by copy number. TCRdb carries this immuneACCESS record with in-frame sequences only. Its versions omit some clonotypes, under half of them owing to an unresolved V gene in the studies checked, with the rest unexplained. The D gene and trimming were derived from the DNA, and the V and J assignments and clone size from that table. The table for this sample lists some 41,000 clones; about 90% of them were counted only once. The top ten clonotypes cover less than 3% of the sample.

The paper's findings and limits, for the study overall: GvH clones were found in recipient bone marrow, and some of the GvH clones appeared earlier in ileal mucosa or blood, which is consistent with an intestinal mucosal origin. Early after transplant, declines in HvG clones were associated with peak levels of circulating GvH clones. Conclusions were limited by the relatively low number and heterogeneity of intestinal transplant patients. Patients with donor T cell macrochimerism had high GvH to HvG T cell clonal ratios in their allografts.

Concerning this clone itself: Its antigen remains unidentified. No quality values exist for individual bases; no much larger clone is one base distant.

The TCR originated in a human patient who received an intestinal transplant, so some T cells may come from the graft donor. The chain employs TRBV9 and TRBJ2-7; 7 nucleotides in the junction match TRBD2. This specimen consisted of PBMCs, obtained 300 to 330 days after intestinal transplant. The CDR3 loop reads CASSPGTISYEQYF. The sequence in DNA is TGTGCCAGCAGCCCCGGGACTATCTCCTACGAGCAGTACTTC.